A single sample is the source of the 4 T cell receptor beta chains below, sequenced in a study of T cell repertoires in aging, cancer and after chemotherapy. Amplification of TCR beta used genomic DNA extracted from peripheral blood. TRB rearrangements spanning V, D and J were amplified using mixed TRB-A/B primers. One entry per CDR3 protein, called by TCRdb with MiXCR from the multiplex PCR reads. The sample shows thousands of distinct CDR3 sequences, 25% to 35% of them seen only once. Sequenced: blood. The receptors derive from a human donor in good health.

The CDR3 is CSARGQGGVDTEAFF. The CDR3 nucleotides read TGCAGTGCTAGGGGACAGGGGGGAGTGGACACTGAAGCTTTCTTT. The V gene is TRBV20-1, the J gene TRBJ1-1; 11 nucleotides match TRBD1. The V and J ends lost 3 bases and 3 bases, in that order; junction bases with no gene match: 6. The CDR3 covers 15 residues. Germline CDR1 and CDR2: DFQATT and SNEGSKA (reference sequence).

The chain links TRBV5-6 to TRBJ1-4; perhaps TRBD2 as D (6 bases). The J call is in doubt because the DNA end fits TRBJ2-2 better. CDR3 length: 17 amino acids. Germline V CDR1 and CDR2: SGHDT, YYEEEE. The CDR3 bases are TGTGCCAGCAGCTTTGGGTTTTCGGGGGAAAACACCGGGGAGCTGTTTTTT. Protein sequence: CASSFGFSGENTGELFF.

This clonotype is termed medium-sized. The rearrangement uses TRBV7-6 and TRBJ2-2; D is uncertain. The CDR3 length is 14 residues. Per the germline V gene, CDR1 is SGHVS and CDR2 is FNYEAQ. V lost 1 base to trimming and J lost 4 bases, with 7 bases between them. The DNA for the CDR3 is TGTGCCAGCAGCTTAGAACTCCTCACCGGGGAGCTGTTTTTT. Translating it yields CASSLELLTGELFF.

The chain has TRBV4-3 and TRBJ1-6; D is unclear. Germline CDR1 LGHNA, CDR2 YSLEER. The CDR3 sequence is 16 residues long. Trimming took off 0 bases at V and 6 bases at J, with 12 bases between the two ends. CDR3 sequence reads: CASSQEGLLSNSPLHF. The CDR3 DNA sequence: TGCGCCAGCAGCCAAGAAGGCCTCTTAAGTAATTCACCCCTCCACTTT.